The 18 T cell receptor beta chains below all came from one sample that was sequenced in a study of T cell responses to AZD1222 COVID-19 vaccine. Profiled with immunoSEQ multiplex PCR; TCRdb holds only in-frame clones, not every one. The table has some 110,000 clones, about four fifths seen once. The sample in question was peripheral blood, obtained on day 0 of AZD1222 vaccination. Receptor source: an adult in good health.

The chain has TRBV6-5 and TRBJ2-5, with TRBD2 as a possible D gene (7 bases). Germline assignment: CDR1 MNHEY and CDR2 SVGAGI. This CDR3 spans 15 amino acids. The V and J ends lost 4 bases and 5 bases respectively, with 17 bases between them. The CDR3 reads CASSLRGAGEETQYF. The CDR3 coding sequence is TGTGCCAGCAGTTTACGGGGGGCGGGGGAGGAGACCCAGTACTTC.

The chain joins TRBV5-1 to TRBJ1-5; the D is unclear. This CDR3 has 13 amino acids. Germline V gene lookup returns CDR1 SGHRS and CDR2 YFSETQ. Between the trimmed V and J ends, which lost 0 bases and 3 bases, there was a span of 4 bases. CDR3 sequence reads: CASSLEANQPQHF. CDR3 nucleotides: TGCGCCAGCAGCTTGGAGGCCAATCAGCCCCAGCATTTT.

The chain uses TRBV6-5 and TRBJ2-7, with a tentative D call TRBD2 (6 bases). The germline V gene has CDR1 MNHEY and CDR2 SVGAGI. The CDR3 is made up of 15 amino acids. The V end lost 6 bases, the J end lost 6 bases, and 21 bases lay between the germline ends. The CDR3 nucleotides read TGTGCCAGCAGGGCCTCTCGGACGGGAGCTGGCGAGCAGTACTTC. Its protein is CASRASRTGAGEQYF.

This chain connects TRBV19 to TRBJ1-2; D may be TRBD1 (6 bases). V gave up 6 bases and J gave up 8 bases, with 19 bases separating them. From germline, CDR1 is LNHDA and CDR2 SQIVND (reference sequence). The CDR3 length is 14 residues. The DNA of the CDR3 is TGTGCCAGTAGGCGATACCACAGGGACGGAGGCTACACCTTC. Its translation is CASRRYHRDGGYTF.

This chain connects TRBV2 to TRBJ1-2, with D unresolved. Trimming took 7 bases from V and 2 from J, leaving 8 bases between them. This CDR3 has 12 amino acids. Germline CDR1 reads SNHLY; CDR2 reads FYNNEI. The DNA of the CDR3 is TGTGCCAGCACCCAAATCAACTATGGCTACACCTTC. Translation: CASTQINYGYTF.

A few counts support this clone. The J gene is TRBJ2-2, the V gene TRBV19, with D maybe TRBD2 (6 bases). Per germline, CDR1 LNHDA and CDR2 SQIVND (reference sequence). Trimming cost V 6 bases and J 6 bases, with 14 bases left between them. The CDR3 spans 14 residues. The CDR3 DNA is TGTGCCAGTAGGCAAGGGTGGGAGGCCGGGGAGCTGTTTTTT. Its translation is CASRQGWEAGELFF.

The chain employs TRBV7-9 and TRBJ2-5; 7 bases align to TRBD2. This CDR3 contains 15 residues. Germline CDR1 reads SEHNR; CDR2 reads FQNEAQ (reference sequence). Trimming at V came to 3 bases and at J to 5 bases, leaving 9 bases not matched to a gene. The CDR3 loop is CASSLLWGGSETQYF. CDR3 sequence (DNA): TGTGCCAGCAGCTTGTTATGGGGGGGGTCCGAGACCCAGTACTTC.

In this sample, this clone turned up once. The rearrangement joins TRBV4-1 to TRBJ1-2, with D perhaps matching TRBD1 (6 bases). Germline loops: CDR1 MGHRA, CDR2 YSYEKL. V dropped 1 base and J dropped 3 bases, with 15 bases sitting between them. The CDR3 is made up of 16 amino acids. The CDR3 bases are TGCGCCAGCAGCCAAGCCGTGGACAGACTTGACTATGGCTACACCTTC. Protein sequence: CASSQAVDRLDYGYTF.

This chain joins TRBV2 and TRBJ2-5, with 13 bases fitting TRBD2. Losses at the gene ends were 6 bases for V and 1 base for J; bases not matched to a gene: 5. This CDR3 has 16 amino acids. CDR1 and CDR2 from the germline V gene are SNHLY and FYNNEI. The CDR3, as DNA: TGTGCCAGCAGAAGGACTAGCGGGAGTGTCCAAGAGACCCAGTACTTC. It is translated as CASRRTSGSVQETQYF.

The CDR3 sequence: CASSQGTQRLGTYEQFF. CDR3 in DNA: TGCGCCAGCAGCCAAGGGACACAGCGGTTAGGGACGTATGAGCAGTTCTTC. The rearrangement joins TRBV4-1 to TRBJ2-1; D is tentatively TRBD1 or TRBD2 (5 bases each). V was trimmed by 1 base and J by 8 bases, leaving 21 bases between them. CDR3 length equals 17 residues. From germline, CDR1 is MGHRA and CDR2 YSYEKL.

The chain carries TRBV6-4 and TRBJ2-1; 11 positions agree with TRBD2. There are 16 residues in the CDR3. V trimming: 4 bases; J trimming: 9 bases; junction bases outside the gene matches: 11. Per the germline V gene, CDR1 is MRHNA and CDR2 is SNTAGT. CDR3: CASSASFSGGAGEQFF. Written as DNA, the CDR3 is TGTGCCAGCAGTGCCTCGTTTAGCGGGGGGGCGGGTGAGCAGTTCTTC.

This clone turned up a few times. The rearrangement links TRBV9 to TRBJ2-7; 9 nucleotides match TRBD2. Germline lookup yields CDR1 SGDLS and CDR2 YYNGEE. V shed 0 bases, J shed 3 bases, and the junction held 4 bases outside the gene matches. This CDR3 comprises 15 residues. CDR3 region: CASSVASSGDYEQYF. The CDR3 DNA is TGTGCCAGCAGCGTAGCTTCTAGCGGGGACTACGAGCAGTACTTC.

The chain recombines TRBV5-5 with TRBJ1-1; 10 positions match TRBD1. V was pared by 4 bases and J by 10 bases, with 7 bases of the junction left unmatched. This CDR3 comprises 13 residues. CDR1 and CDR2 (germline): SGHKS, YYEKEE (reference sequence). The CDR3 sequence: CASSQDRGLGAFF. CDR3 sequence (DNA): TGTGCCAGCAGCCAAGACAGGGGGCTGGGAGCTTTCTTT.

The rearrangement joins TRBV28 to TRBJ2-5, with 9 bases identical to TRBD1. The CDR3 runs to 15 residues. The V and J ends lost 6 bases and 5 bases, in that order; junction bases with no gene match: 10. The germline gives CDR1 MDHEN, CDR2 SYDVKM. The CDR3 is CASSGEQGARETQYF. CDR3 DNA: TGTGCCAGCAGCGGGGAACAGGGGGCAAGGGAGACCCAGTACTTC.

The V gene is TRBV11-3, the J gene TRBJ1-2, with 8 bases lining up with TRBD1. CDR1 is SGHNT, CDR2 YENEEA, per germline. The CDR3 has 13 amino acids. J lost 7 bases, V lost 3 bases, and 4 bases had no gene match. In DNA, the CDR3 is TGTGCCAGCAGCTTCGGACAGGGAGCTGGCTACACCTTC. Translated: CASSFGQGAGYTF.

The chain employs TRBV12-3 or TRBV12-4 and TRBJ1-4; D is unresolved. This CDR3 region has 12 residues. Trimming shortened V by 6 bases and J by 13 bases, and 15 bases separated the two germline ends. CDR3 sequence: CASSPAAGGLFF. CDR3 nucleotide sequence: TGTGCCAGCAGCCCCGCGGCGGGCGGACTGTTTTTT.

The J gene is TRBJ2-7, the V gene TRBV6-5; 7 bases line up with TRBD1. Germline assignment: CDR1 MNHEY and CDR2 SVGAGI. This CDR3 has 13 residues. The V gene end was trimmed by 5 bases and the J gene end by 2 bases; junction bases not matched to a gene: 3. CDR3 in amino acids: CASSRDRTYEQYF. CDR3 coding DNA: TGTGCCAGCAGTCGGGACAGAACCTACGAGCAGTACTTC.

The chain is built from TRBV19 and TRBJ2-3; TRBD2 matches at 7 bases. Germline V gene lookup returns CDR1 LNHDA and CDR2 SQIVND (reference sequence). The V segment lost 5 bases and the J segment 0 bases; nucleotides outside the gene matches: 11. The CDR3 loop spans 17 amino acids. The CDR3 sequence: CASSPRGSGLSTDTQYF. In nucleotides, the CDR3 is TGTGCCAGTAGTCCTCGAGGTAGCGGGCTTAGCACAGATACGCAGTATTTT.